This TCR beta chain derives from a study of blood T cell repertoires in COVID-19. Overall study: Samples representing acute and convalescent COVID-19 were sourced from the United States, Italy and Spain.

This CDR3 region has 13 residues. Looked up from germline, CDR1 is MNHEY and CDR2 is SVGAGI. The trim removed 6 bases at V and 2 bases at J, leaving 2 bases unmatched. Sequencing was performed with immunoSEQ multiplex PCR; in TCRdb, only in-frame clones are kept and a portion is missing. The table has some 74,000 clones, approximately 76% seen once; the top ten hold approximately 15%. The rearrangement links TRBV6-5 to TRBJ1-1, with 8 nucleotides matching TRBD1. The specimen sequenced was peripheral blood. The sequence derives from a man in his 70s with active or convalescent COVID-19. The chain's CDR3 is CASSGQGNTEAFF. The CDR3 nucleotides read TGTGCCAGCAGCGGACAGGGAAACACTGAAGCTTTCTTT.